The clone carrying this TCR beta chain was counted a single time. The data belong to a study of blood T cell repertoires in COVID-19. About the study: The United States, Italy and Spain were the sources of the acute and convalescent COVID-19 samples. T cells, B-cell-depleted T cells, or PBMCs supplied cDNA or gDNA.

The J segment lost 4 bases and the V segment lost 2 bases, leaving 6 bases of the junction unmatched. The CDR3 runs to 15 residues. The germline V gene encodes CDR1 SGHNT and CDR2 YYREEE (reference sequence). Generated by immunoSEQ multiplex PCR, the TCRdb table keeps only in-frame clones and is missing some. Among fewer than 300,000 clones, roughly nine tenths were seen once, and the ten largest hold 2% to 2.5%. The TCR originated in a woman in her twenties or thirties with COVID-19, enrolled during active disease. The chain joins TRBV5-4 to TRBJ2-7, with TRBD2 matching 10 bases. Source material: peripheral blood. CDR3 sequence (DNA): TGTGCCAGCAGCTTTAACCAGCGGGAGGGATACGAGCAGTACTTC. Translated: CASSFNQREGYEQYF.